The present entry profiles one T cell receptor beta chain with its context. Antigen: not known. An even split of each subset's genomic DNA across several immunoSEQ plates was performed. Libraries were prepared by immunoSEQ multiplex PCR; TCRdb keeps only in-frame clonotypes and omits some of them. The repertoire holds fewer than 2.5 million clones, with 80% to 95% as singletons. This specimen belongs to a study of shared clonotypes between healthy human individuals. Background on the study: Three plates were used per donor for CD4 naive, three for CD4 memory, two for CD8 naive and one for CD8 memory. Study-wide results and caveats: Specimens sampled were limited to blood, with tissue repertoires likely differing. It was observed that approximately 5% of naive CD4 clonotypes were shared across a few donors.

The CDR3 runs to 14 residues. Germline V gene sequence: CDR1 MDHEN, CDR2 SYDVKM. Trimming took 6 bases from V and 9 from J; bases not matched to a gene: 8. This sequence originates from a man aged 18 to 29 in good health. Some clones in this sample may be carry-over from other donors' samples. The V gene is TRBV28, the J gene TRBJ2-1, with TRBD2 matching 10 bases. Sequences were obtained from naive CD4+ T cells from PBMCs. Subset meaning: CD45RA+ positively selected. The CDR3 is CASRKAGGPAEQFF. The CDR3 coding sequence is TGTGCCAGCAGAAAAGCGGGAGGGCCGGCTGAGCAGTTCTTC.